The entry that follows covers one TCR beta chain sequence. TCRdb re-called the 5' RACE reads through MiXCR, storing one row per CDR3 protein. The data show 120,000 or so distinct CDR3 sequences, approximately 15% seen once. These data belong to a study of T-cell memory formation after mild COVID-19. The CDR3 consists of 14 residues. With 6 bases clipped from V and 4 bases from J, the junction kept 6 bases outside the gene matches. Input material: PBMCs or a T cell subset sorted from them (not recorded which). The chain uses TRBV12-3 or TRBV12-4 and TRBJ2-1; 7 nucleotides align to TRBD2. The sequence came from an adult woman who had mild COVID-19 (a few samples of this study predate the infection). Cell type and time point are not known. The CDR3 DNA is TGTGCCAGCAGCCTCGGACTAGTGTACAATGAGCAGTTCTTC. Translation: CASSLGLVYNEQFF.